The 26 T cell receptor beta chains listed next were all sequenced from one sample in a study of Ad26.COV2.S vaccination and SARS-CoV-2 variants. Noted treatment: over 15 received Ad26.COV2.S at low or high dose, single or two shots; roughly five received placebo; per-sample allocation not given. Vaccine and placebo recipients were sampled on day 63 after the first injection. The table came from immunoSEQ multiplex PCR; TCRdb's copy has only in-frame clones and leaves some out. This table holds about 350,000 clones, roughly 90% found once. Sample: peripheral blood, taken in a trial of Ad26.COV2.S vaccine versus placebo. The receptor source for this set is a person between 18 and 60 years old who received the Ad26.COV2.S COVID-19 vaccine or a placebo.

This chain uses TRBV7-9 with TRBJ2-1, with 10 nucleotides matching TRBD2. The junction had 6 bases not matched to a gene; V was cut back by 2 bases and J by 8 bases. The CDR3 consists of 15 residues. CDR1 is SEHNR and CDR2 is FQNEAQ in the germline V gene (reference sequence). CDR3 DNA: TGTGCCAGCAGCTTATCTAGCGGGAGTATCTATGAGCAGTTCTTC. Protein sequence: CASSLSSGSIYEQFF.

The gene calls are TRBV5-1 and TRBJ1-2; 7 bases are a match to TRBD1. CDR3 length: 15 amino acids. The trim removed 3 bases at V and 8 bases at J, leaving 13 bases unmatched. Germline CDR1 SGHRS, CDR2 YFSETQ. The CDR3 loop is CASSWTGQNSWGYTF. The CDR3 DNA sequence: TGCGCCAGCAGCTGGACGGGACAGAATTCTTGGGGCTACACCTTC.

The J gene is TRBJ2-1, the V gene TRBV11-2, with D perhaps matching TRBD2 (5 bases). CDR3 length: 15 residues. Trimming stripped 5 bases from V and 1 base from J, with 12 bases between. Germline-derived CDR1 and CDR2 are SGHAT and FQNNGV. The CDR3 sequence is CASSVSRDSYNEQFF. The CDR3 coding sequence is TGTGCCAGCAGCGTAAGCCGGGATTCCTACAATGAGCAGTTCTTC.

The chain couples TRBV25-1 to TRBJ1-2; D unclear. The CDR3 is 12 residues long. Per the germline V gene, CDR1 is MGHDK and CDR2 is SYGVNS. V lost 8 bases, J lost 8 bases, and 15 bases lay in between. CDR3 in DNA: TGTGCCAGCGCCGGTGAATCGGTGGGCTACACCTTC. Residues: CASAGESVGYTF.

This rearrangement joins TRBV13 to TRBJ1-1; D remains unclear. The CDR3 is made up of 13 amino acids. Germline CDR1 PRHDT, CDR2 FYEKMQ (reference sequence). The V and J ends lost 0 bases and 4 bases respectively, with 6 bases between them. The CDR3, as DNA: TGTGCCAGCAGCTTAGGACTTGGCACTGAAGCTTTCTTT. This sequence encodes CASSLGLGTEAFF. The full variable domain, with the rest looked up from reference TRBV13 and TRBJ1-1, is AAGVIQSPRHLIKEKRETATLKCYPIPRHDTVYWYQQGPGQDPQFLISFYEKMQSDKGSIPDRFSAQQFSDYHSELNMSSLELGDSALYFCASSLGLGTEAFFGQGTRLTVV.

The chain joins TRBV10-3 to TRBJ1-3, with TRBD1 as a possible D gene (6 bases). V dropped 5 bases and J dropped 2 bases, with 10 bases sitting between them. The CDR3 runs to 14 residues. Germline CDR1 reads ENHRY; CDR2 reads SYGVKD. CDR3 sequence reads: CAISPTGPGNTIYF. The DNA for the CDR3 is TGTGCCATCAGTCCGACAGGACCTGGAAACACCATATATTTT.

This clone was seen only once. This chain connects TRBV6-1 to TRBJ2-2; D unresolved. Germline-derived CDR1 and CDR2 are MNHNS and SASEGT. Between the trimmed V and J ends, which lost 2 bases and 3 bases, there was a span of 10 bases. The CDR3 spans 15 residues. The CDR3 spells CASSERASYTGELFF. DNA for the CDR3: TGTGCCAGCAGTGAAAGGGCTAGTTACACCGGGGAGCTGTTTTTT.

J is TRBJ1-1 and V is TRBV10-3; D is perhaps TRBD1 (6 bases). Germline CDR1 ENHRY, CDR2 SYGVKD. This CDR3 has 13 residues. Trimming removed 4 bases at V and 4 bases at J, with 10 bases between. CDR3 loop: CAISALGATEAFF. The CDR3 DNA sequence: TGTGCCATCAGTGCGTTGGGGGCCACTGAAGCTTTCTTT.

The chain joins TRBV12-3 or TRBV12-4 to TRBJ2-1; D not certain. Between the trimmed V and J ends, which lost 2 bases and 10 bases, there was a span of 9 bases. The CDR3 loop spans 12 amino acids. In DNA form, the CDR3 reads TGTGCCAGCAGTTTACAGGTGGGCGAGCAGTTCTTC. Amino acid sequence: CASSLQVGEQFF.

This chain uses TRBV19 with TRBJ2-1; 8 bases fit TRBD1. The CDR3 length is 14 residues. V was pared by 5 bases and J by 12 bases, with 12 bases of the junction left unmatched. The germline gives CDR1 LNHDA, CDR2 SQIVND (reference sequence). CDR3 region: CASSRSNGQGLQFF. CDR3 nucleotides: TGTGCCAGTAGTCGCTCGAACGGACAGGGATTGCAGTTCTTC.

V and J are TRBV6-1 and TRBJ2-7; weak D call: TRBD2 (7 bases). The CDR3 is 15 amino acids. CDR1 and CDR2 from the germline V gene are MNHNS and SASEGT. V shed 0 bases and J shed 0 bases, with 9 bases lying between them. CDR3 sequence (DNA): TGTGCCAGCAGTGAAGCCGGGGGGCACTCCTACGAGCAGTACTTC. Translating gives CASSEAGGHSYEQYF.

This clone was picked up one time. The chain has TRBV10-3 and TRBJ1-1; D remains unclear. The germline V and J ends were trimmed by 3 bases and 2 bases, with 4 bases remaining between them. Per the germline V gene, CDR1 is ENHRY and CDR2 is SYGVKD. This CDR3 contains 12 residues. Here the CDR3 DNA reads TGTGCCATCAGTGACACTAACACTGAAGCTTTCTTT. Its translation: CAISDTNTEAFF.

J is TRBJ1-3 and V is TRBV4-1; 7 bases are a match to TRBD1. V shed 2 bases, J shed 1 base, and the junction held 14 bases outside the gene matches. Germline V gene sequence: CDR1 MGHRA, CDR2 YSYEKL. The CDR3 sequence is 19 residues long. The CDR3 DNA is TGCGCCAGCAGCCAACTATACCCGGGACAGTTATTTTCTGGAAACACCATATATTTT. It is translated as CASSQLYPGQLFSGNTIYF.

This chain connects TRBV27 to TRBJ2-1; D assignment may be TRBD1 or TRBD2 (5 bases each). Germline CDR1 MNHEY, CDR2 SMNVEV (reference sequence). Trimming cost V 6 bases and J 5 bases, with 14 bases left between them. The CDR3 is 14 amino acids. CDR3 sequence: CASSAGSGDNEQFF. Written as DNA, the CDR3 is TGTGCCAGCAGCGCAGGGAGCGGTGACAATGAGCAGTTCTTC.

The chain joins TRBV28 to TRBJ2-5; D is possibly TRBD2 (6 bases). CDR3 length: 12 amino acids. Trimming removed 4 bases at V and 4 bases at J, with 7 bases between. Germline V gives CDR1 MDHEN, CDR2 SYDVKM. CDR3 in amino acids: CASSSSVETQYF. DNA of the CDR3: TGTGCCAGCAGTTCTAGCGTAGAGACCCAGTACTTC.

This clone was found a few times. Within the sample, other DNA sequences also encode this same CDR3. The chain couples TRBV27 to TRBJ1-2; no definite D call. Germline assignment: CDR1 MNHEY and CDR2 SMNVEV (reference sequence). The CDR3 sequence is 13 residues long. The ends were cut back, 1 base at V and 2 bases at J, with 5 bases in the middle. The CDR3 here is CASSLLPNYGYTF. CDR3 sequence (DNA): TGTGCCAGCAGTTTATTGCCGAACTATGGCTACACCTTC.

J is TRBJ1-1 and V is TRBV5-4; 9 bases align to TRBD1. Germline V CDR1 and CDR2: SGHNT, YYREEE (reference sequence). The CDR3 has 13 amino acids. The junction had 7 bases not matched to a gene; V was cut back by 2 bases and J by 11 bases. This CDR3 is CASSLKGTGSAFF. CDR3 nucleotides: TGTGCCAGCAGCTTAAAGGGGACAGGGTCTGCTTTCTTT.

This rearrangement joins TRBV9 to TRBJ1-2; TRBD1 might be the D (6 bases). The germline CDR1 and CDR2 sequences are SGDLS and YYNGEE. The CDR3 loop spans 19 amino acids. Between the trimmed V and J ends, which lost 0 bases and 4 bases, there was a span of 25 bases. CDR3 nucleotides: TGTGCCAGCAGCGTAGAAAAGAGGGGGGCAGGCCCTTCGGGCTATGGCTACACCTTC. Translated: CASSVEKRGAGPSGYGYTF. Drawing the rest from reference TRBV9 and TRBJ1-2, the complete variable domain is DSGVTQTPKHLITATGQRVTLRCSPRSGDLSVYWYQQSLDQGLQFLIQYYNGEERAKGNILERFSAQQFPDLHSELNLSSLELGDSALYFCASSVEKRGAGPSGYGYTFGSGTRLTVV.

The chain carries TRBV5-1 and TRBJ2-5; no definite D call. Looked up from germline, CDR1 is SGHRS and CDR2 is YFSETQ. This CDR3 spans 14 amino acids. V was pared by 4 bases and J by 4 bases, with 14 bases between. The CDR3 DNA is TGCGCCAGCAGCCTGTCAGGAGATATAGAGACCCAGTACTTC. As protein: CASSLSGDIETQYF.

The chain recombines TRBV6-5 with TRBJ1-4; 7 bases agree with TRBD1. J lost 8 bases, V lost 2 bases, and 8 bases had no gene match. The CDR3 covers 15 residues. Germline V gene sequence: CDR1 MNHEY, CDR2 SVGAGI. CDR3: CASSYARQGGEKLFF. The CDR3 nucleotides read TGTGCCAGCAGTTACGCCCGACAGGGAGGGGAAAAACTGTTTTTT.

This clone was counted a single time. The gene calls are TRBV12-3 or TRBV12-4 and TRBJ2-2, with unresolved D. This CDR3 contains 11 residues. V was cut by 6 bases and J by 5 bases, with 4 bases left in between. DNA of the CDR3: TGTGCCAGCAGGGCAACCGGGGAGCTGTTTTTT. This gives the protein CASRATGELFF.

The CDR3 loop reads CASSQAGAEQYF. Here the CDR3 DNA reads TGCGCCAGCAGCCAAGCCGGGGCCGAGCAGTACTTC. The rearrangement uses TRBV4-1 and TRBJ2-7; D may be TRBD1 or TRBD2 (5 bases each). V was trimmed by 1 base and J by 6 bases, leaving 7 bases between them. The CDR3 length is 12 residues. Looked up from germline, CDR1 is MGHRA and CDR2 is YSYEKL.

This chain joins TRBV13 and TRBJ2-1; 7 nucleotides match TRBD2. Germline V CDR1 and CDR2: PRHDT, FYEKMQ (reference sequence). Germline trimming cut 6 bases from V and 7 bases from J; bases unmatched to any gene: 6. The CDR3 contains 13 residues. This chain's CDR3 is CASSTSAGNEQFF. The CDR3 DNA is TGTGCCAGCAGTACTAGCGCAGGGAATGAGCAGTTCTTC.

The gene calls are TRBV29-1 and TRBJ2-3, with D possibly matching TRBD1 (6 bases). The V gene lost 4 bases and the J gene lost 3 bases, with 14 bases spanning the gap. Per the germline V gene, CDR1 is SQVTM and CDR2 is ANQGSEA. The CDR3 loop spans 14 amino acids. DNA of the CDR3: TGCAGCGTTGTAGTCAGGGGCGAAACAGATACGCAGTATTTT. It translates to CSVVVRGETDTQYF.

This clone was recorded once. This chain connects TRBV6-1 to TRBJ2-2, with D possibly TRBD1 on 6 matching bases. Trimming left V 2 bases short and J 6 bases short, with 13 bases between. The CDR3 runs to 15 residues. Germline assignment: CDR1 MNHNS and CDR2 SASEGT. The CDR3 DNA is TGTGCCAGCAGTGAACTGTTAAAGGGGGCCGGGGAGCTGTTTTTT. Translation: CASSELLKGAGELFF.

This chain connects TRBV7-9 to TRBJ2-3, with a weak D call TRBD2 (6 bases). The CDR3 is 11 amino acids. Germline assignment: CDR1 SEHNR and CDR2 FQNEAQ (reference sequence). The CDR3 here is CALGRSDTQYF. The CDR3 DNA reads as TGTGCTCTAGGGAGGTCAGATACGCAGTATTTT.